This paragraph covers one T cell receptor beta chain sequence. The entry originates in a study of blood T cell repertoires in COVID-19. At the level of the study: Acute-phase and convalescent COVID-19 samples originated in the United States, Italy and Spain. The analysed material was cDNA or gDNA that came from T cells, B-cell-depleted T cells, or PBMCs.

Recruited during active infection, patients (from Seattle) were subsequently followed longitudinally. Original methodology: Cell counts per sample came from amplifying reference gene primers. The assay was immunoSEQ multiplex PCR, and TCRdb's table has in-frame clones only and misses some. From that table come the V and J calls and clone size; the DNA was used to work out D and trimming. The sample carries approximately 150,000 clones, over 80% recorded once. CDR3 size: 15 residues. The V and J ends lost 3 bases and 15 bases respectively, with 21 bases between them. Per germline, CDR1 MGHDK and CDR2 SYGVNS.

Sequences were obtained from peripheral blood. The chain couples TRBV25-1 to TRBJ1-6; D is ambiguous. The source of this sequence is a man aged 25-45 years with COVID-19, enrolled during active disease. This CDR3 is CASSEHGRGEARLHF. Written as DNA, the CDR3 is TGTGCCAGCAGTGAGCATGGACGGGGAGAGGCTCGCCTCCACTTT.